Listed below are T cell receptor beta chains from one sample, sequenced in a study of T-cell memory formation after mild COVID-19. TCRdb fed the 5' RACE reads into MiXCR, producing one record per CDR3 protein. The table lists hundreds of thousands of distinct CDR3 sequences, 23% of them singletons, with about 12% in the top ten. Sequencing was done on a sample of PBMCs or a T cell subset sorted from them (not recorded which). All receptors derive from an adult woman who had mild COVID-19 (a few samples of this study predate the infection). Cell type and time point are not known. CDR3s leave out the opening cysteine and the closing phenylalanine or tryptophan. Each record gives: V gene, clone size, CDR3 protein. Expanded clones get a size class; other rows say once, few or many, or leave the size out.

v_gene: TRBV7-2
abundance: -
CDR3aa: ASSLRTGVTKNIQY

v_gene: TRBV5-8
abundance: -
CDR3aa: ASSLRGIQY

v_gene: TRBV6-5
abundance: -
CDR3aa: ASSLNSGGADLGTEAF

v_gene: TRBV12-3/TRBV12-4
abundance: -
CDR3aa: ASSATRTSGRNEQY

v_gene: TRBV20-1
abundance: -
CDR3aa: SASLGQHEAF

v_gene: TRBV7-3
abundance: -
CDR3aa: ASSWGAGTSTDTQY

v_gene: TRBV3-1
abundance: few
CDR3aa: ASSQNTYEQY

v_gene: TRBV4-3
abundance: once
CDR3aa: ASSHGTARQETQY

v_gene: TRBV5-1
abundance: -
CDR3aa: ASSLSGTGADYGYT

v_gene: TRBV7-8
abundance: -
CDR3aa: ASSVVGSYNEQF

v_gene: TRBV12-3/TRBV12-4
abundance: -
CDR3aa: ASRRDGSAQH

v_gene: TRBV12-3/TRBV12-4
abundance: few
CDR3aa: ASSLAAGVKNEQF

v_gene: TRBV7-9
abundance: -
CDR3aa: ASRNTGLGYGYT

v_gene: TRBV7-9
abundance: few
CDR3aa: ASSFLASGNEQF

v_gene: TRBV12-3/TRBV12-4
abundance: few
CDR3aa: ASSLMGAIYEQY

v_gene: TRBV7-9
abundance: few
CDR3aa: ASSFPTSGEETQY

v_gene: TRBV9
abundance: -
CDR3aa: ASSVEIFGGFGEQY

v_gene: TRBV7-9
abundance: few
CDR3aa: ASSLGQGPPNQETQY

v_gene: TRBV7-2
abundance: -
CDR3aa: ASSLVRQAF

v_gene: TRBV5-1
abundance: few
CDR3aa: ASSPPGRGLTGANVLT

v_gene: TRBV5-1
abundance: -
CDR3aa: ASSPPGQGADEQF

v_gene: TRBV29-1
abundance: once
CDR3aa: SADLLGREYGSYNEQF

v_gene: TRBV7-9
abundance: -
CDR3aa: ASSFELSGDEQF

v_gene: TRBV20-1
abundance: -
CDR3aa: SARSGARSPLH

v_gene: TRBV11-2
abundance: -
CDR3aa: ASRLPVGTGNEKLF

v_gene: TRBV7-3
abundance: -
CDR3aa: ASSLTHREQF

v_gene: TRBV7-3
abundance: -
CDR3aa: ASSLSPGWTEAF